The entry that follows covers one T cell receptor (beta chain) sequence. No antigen is known for it. The data were taken from a study of PD-1 blockade in classical Hodgkin lymphoma. Findings and caveats of the study: Underlying causes for the observed repertoire differences were not defined, possibly disease activity or prior therapy.

There was relapse after autologous stem cell transplantation in every patient, and there was variation in brentuximab vedotin exposure. The method was immunoSEQ multiplex PCR; TCRdb's version includes in-frame clones alone and lacks a portion of them. The sample shows about 85,000 clones, about 90% of them seen only once. The sequence came from a human donor with classical Hodgkin lymphoma. Sequencing was performed on peripheral blood mononuclear cells (PBMCs), taken before the second cycle of nivolumab.

CDR3 sequence (DNA): TGTGCCAGCAGTTCCAGGACAGGGGGCGTGGGTGATTCCGAAAAACTGTTTTTT. Amino acids: CASSSRTGGVGDSEKLFF. The chain uses TRBV28 and TRBJ1-4, with TRBD1 identical over 11 bases. V was pared by 4 bases and J by 8 bases, with 15 bases of the junction left unmatched. This CDR3 contains 18 residues. CDR1 MDHEN and CDR2 SYDVKM come from the germline V gene.